These 24 T cell receptor beta chains were all obtained from the same sample, sequenced in a study of cytomegalovirus exposure and HLA in healthy donors. PCR involved 60 Vbeta and 13 Jbeta primers. Sequenced by immunoSEQ multiplex PCR; TCRdb stores in-frame clones only, minus some. The table records about 240,000 clones, 70% to 90% of them present only once. The sample comprised PBMCs. Receptors were obtained from a girl aged 2 to 10 in good health and CMV-seronegative.

This chain joins TRBV5-1 and TRBJ2-1, with 13 bases fitting TRBD2. CDR1 is SGHRS and CDR2 is YFSETQ in the germline V gene. V was pared by 4 bases and J by 5 bases, with 3 bases of the junction left unmatched. The CDR3 has 15 amino acids. The CDR3 DNA reads as TGCGCCAGCAGCGCGGGACTAGCGGGGAACAATGAGCAGTTCTTC. This encodes CASSAGLAGNNEQFF. The full variable domain, in which reference TRBV5-1 and TRBJ2-1 provide the parts outside the CDR3, is KAGVTQTPRYLIKTRGQQVTLSCSPISGHRSVSWYQQTPGQGLQFLFEYFSETQRNKGNFPGRFSGRQFSNSRSEMNVSTLELGDSALYLCASSAGLAGNNEQFFGPGTRLTVL.

The chain links TRBV5-8 to TRBJ2-1; 10 bases line up with TRBD2. The CDR3 runs to 18 residues. Germline assignment: CDR1 SGHTS and CDR2 YDEGEE. Trimming took 0 bases from V and 4 from J; bases not matched to a gene: 10. The DNA of the CDR3 is TGTGCCAGCAGCTTGGTTGGGCCTAGCGGGAGACTGTACAATGAGCAGTTCTTC. It yields the protein CASSLVGPSGRLYNEQFF.

This chain connects TRBV6-6 to TRBJ1-6, with TRBD1 matching 7 bases. J lost 10 bases, V lost 5 bases, and 8 bases had no gene match. The CDR3 length is 14 residues. Per germline, CDR1 MNHNY and CDR2 SVGAGI (reference sequence). CDR3 amino acids: CASSPDRERSPLHF. DNA for the CDR3: TGTGCCAGCAGTCCCGACAGGGAGCGGTCACCCCTCCACTTT.

The chain has TRBV10-1 and TRBJ2-2; D perhaps matches TRBD1 (7 bases). CDR3 size: 15 residues. CDR1 is WNHNN, CDR2 SYGVQD, per germline (reference sequence). The V and J ends lost 2 bases and 5 bases respectively, with 12 bases between them. CDR3 protein: CASSERPGGTGELFF. CDR3 DNA sequence: TGCGCCAGCAGTGAGAGGCCAGGGGGGACCGGGGAGCTGTTTTTT.

The table lists this clone with a count of one. One junction end does not reproduce the germline sequence, and a read error may be involved. This chain links TRBV7-9 with TRBJ1-1; 8 bases align to TRBD1. Germline CDR1 and CDR2: SEHNR and FQNEAQ (reference sequence). The CDR3 runs to 17 residues. The CDR3 here is CSSSLGGTRTGSTEAFF. CDR3 sequence (DNA): TGTTCCAGCAGCTTAGGGGGTACGAGGACAGGGTCCACTGAAGCTTTCTTT.

The J gene is TRBJ1-1, the V gene TRBV7-3; the D gene is possibly TRBD1 (5 bases). The ends were cut back, 4 bases at V and 2 bases at J, with 8 bases in the middle. Germline V gene data show CDR1 as SGHTA and CDR2 as FQGTGA. The CDR3 runs to 13 residues. The CDR3 DNA is TGTGCCAGCAGCTCCGACAGAAACACTGAAGCTTTCTTT. Residues: CASSSDRNTEAFF.

The rearrangement joins TRBV28 to TRBJ1-2; D might be TRBD1 (5 bases). Germline CDR1 is MDHEN and CDR2 is SYDVKM. This CDR3 has 15 residues. V dropped 3 bases and J dropped 0 bases, with 11 bases sitting between them. In nucleotides, the CDR3 is TGTGCCAGCAGTTTGGAGGGGCTCGCTAACTATGGCTACACCTTC. Protein: CASSLEGLANYGYTF.

Here the CDR3 reads CASSYGAGIYEQYF. The CDR3 DNA sequence: TGTGCCAGCAGTTATGGAGCGGGGATTTACGAGCAGTACTTC. The rearrangement uses TRBV27 and TRBJ2-7; 7 bases are shared with TRBD2. Germline V gene sequence: CDR1 MNHEY, CDR2 SMNVEV (reference sequence). Trimming removed 4 bases from V and 4 bases from J; junction bases left unmatched: 7. The CDR3 covers 14 residues.

The genes are TRBV5-1 and TRBJ2-6; a possible D gene is TRBD2 (6 bases). V dropped 4 bases and J dropped 1 base, with 27 bases sitting between them. Germline-derived CDR1 and CDR2 are SGHRS and YFSETQ. CDR3 length equals 21 residues. The CDR3 nucleotides read TGCGCCAGCAGCCACTTTACCCCCGTGGGGAGGTACAATTCTGGGGCCAACGTCCTGACTTTC. Its protein product is CASSHFTPVGRYNSGANVLTF.

A few counts support this clone. The V and J genes are TRBV5-1 and TRBJ1-1; TRBD1 matches at 7 bases. The CDR3 is made up of 13 amino acids. CDR1 is SGHRS, CDR2 YFSETQ, per germline. With V trimmed by 4 bases and J by 4 bases, 4 bases remained unmatched. The CDR3 DNA reads as TGCGCCAGCAGCCACGAGGGGGCCACTGAAGCTTTCTTT. As protein: CASSHEGATEAFF. Combining the CDR3 with reference TRBV5-1 and TRBJ1-1 gives the whole variable domain KAGVTQTPRYLIKTRGQQVTLSCSPISGHRSVSWYQQTPGQGLQFLFEYFSETQRNKGNFPGRFSGRQFSNSRSEMNVSTLELGDSALYLCASSHEGATEAFFGQGTRLTVV.

The chain has TRBV6-5 and TRBJ1-1; TRBD1 agrees at 7 bases. V lost 6 bases, J lost 10 bases, and 11 bases stayed unmatched. Germline V gene sequence: CDR1 MNHEY, CDR2 SVGAGI. This CDR3 region has 13 residues. The CDR3 spells CASRNRDSFPAFF. The CDR3 nucleotides read TGTGCCAGCAGGAACCGGGACAGCTTCCCAGCTTTCTTT.

V gene TRBV19 combines with J gene TRBJ2-1, with 11 bases fitting TRBD1. From germline, CDR1 is LNHDA and CDR2 SQIVND (reference sequence). This CDR3 is 14 amino acids long. The V and J ends lost 11 bases and 7 bases, in that order; junction bases with no gene match: 10. Here the CDR3 DNA reads TGTGCCTCTTCTCCAGGGACAGGGGGGAATGAGCAGTTCTTC. This translates into CASSPGTGGNEQFF.

This clone was counted between two and nine times. The chain uses TRBV7-6 and TRBJ2-7, with D maybe TRBD2 (6 bases). Trimming took off 4 bases at V and 0 bases at J, with 16 bases between the two ends. The V gene's germline CDR1 is SGHVS and CDR2 FNYEAQ. The CDR3 has 16 amino acids. The DNA of the CDR3 is TGTGCCAGCAGCTCAGGAAGCGGGTTTGCCTCCTACGAGCAGTACTTC. Protein: CASSSGSGFASYEQYF.

V and J are TRBV6-6 and TRBJ2-1; 9 bases align to TRBD1. The V gene end was trimmed by 2 bases and the J gene end by 4 bases; junction bases not matched to a gene: 3. The germline CDR1 and CDR2 sequences are MNHNY and SVGAGI (reference sequence). CDR3 length: 15 amino acids. CDR3 sequence (DNA): TGTGCCAGCAGTTACCTAGGACAGGGGTACAATGAGCAGTTCTTC. This sequence encodes CASSYLGQGYNEQFF.

The table lists this clone with a few counts. The rearrangement uses TRBV5-1 and TRBJ2-3, with 11 bases matching TRBD2. The CDR3 has 16 residues. Looked up from germline, CDR1 is SGHRS and CDR2 is YFSETQ. Germline trimming cut 2 bases from V and 1 base from J; bases unmatched to any gene: 3. The CDR3 coding sequence is TGCGCCAGCAGCTTCGGGACTAGCGGACGCACAGATACGCAGTATTTT. This encodes CASSFGTSGRTDTQYF.

The rearrangement links TRBV15 to TRBJ2-2, with D possibly TRBD2 on 5 matching bases. The CDR3 runs 13 residues. CDR1 LNHNV and CDR2 YYDKDF come from the germline V gene (reference sequence). Between the trimmed V and J ends, which lost 1 base and 6 bases, there was a span of 6 bases. The CDR3 reads CATSRAGSGELFF. The CDR3 DNA sequence: TGTGCCACCAGCAGAGCGGGGTCCGGGGAGCTGTTTTTT.

This clone occurred once. This chain connects TRBV5-6 to TRBJ2-7, with a weak D call TRBD2 (5 bases). CDR3 size: 12 residues. CDR1 and CDR2 from the germline V gene are SGHDT and YYEEEE. V shed 0 bases and J shed 6 bases, with 7 bases lying between them. The CDR3 reads CASSLGGSEQYF. CDR3 in DNA: TGTGCCAGCAGCTTGGGTGGGAGCGAGCAGTACTTC.

The chain employs TRBV5-1 and TRBJ2-7; 8 nucleotides align to TRBD1. CDR1 is SGHRS and CDR2 is YFSETQ in the germline V gene. The V segment lost 1 base and the J segment 5 bases; nucleotides outside the gene matches: 5. The CDR3 is 14 amino acids. The CDR3 loop is CASSLRDRSDEQYF. The CDR3 DNA follows: TGCGCCAGCAGCTTGAGGGACAGGAGCGACGAGCAGTACTTC.

This chain connects TRBV5-1 to TRBJ2-7, with 12 bases lining up with TRBD1. V lost 3 bases and J lost 6; bases outside the gene matches: 4. This CDR3 has 14 residues. CDR1 is SGHRS, CDR2 YFSETQ, per germline. The CDR3 region has the DNA TGCGCCAGCAGCTCGGGGACAGGGGGCGCCGAGCAGTACTTC. Encoded protein: CASSSGTGGAEQYF.

The CDR3 DNA reads as TGTGCCAGCGGAGGACGGAGAAACACTGAAGCTTTCTTT. It specifies CASGGRRNTEAFF. The gene calls are TRBV27 and TRBJ1-1, with D uncertain. The CDR3 contains 13 residues. The ends were cut back, 8 bases at V and 2 bases at J, with 12 bases in the middle. CDR1 and CDR2 from the germline V gene are MNHEY and SMNVEV (reference sequence).

This chain connects TRBV7-2 to TRBJ2-7; maybe TRBD2 (6 bases). This CDR3 is built from 13 residues. V was cut by 3 bases and J by 6 bases, with 12 bases left in between. Germline-derived CDR1 and CDR2 are SGHTA and FQGNSA. CDR3 bases: TGTGCCAGCAGCTTCACGGGGGTACTCGAGCAGTACTTC. Protein: CASSFTGVLEQYF.

The CDR3 DNA sequence: TGTGCCAGCAGTGGGGACAGGGGCGCTAATGAGCAGTTCTTC. It encodes CASSGDRGANEQFF. The chain couples TRBV2 to TRBJ2-1, with 10 bases aligning to TRBD1. The CDR3 sequence is 14 residues long. V lost 4 bases and J lost 7; bases outside the gene matches: 4. Germline loops: CDR1 SNHLY, CDR2 FYNNEI.

The J gene is TRBJ2-1, the V gene TRBV15; 7 nucleotides align to TRBD1. CDR3 length: 15 amino acids. The germline V gene has CDR1 LNHNV and CDR2 YYDKDF (reference sequence). The V gene end was trimmed by 5 bases and the J gene end by 7 bases; junction bases not matched to a gene: 11. The CDR3 region is CATSARQVQGNEQFF. CDR3 DNA: TGTGCCACCAGCGCCCGACAGGTACAGGGGAATGAGCAGTTCTTC.

This clone was recorded only once. The gene calls are TRBV19 and TRBJ2-4, with 7 nucleotides matching TRBD2. Trimming at V came to 1 base and at J to 9 bases, leaving 12 bases not matched to a gene. Germline lookup yields CDR1 LNHDA and CDR2 SQIVND (reference sequence). The CDR3 sequence is 16 residues long. The CDR3 region has the DNA TGTGCCAGTAGTATAGGGGGAGGGCCAATTAGGATCATTCAGTACTTC. Protein product: CASSIGGGPIRIIQYF.